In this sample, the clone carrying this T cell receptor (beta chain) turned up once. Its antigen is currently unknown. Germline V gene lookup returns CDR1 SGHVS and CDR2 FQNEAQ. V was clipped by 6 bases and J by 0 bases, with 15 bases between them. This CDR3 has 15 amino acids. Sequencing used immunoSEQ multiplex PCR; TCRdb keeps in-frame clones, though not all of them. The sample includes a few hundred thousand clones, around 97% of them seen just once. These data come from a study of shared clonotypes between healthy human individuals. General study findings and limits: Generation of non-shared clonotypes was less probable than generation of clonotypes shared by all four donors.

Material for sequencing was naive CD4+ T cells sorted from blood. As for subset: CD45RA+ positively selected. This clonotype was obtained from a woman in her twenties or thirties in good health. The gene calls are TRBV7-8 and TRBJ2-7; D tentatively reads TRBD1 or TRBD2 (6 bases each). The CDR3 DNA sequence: TGTGCCAGCAGTCGGGGGCCCCAAAGCTCCTACGAGCAGTACTTC. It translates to CASSRGPQSSYEQYF.